This T cell receptor beta chain derives from a study of a mutant IDH1 vaccine in newly diagnosed glioma. A note on this clone: What it binds is unknown.

Time point denoted: week 5, during vaccination. A single vaccine dose contained 300 ug of mutant IDH1 20-mer peptide, and topical imiquimod was used with it. V shed 4 bases and J shed 3 bases, with 5 bases lying between them. This CDR3 is built from 12 residues. The germline V gene has CDR1 SGDLS and CDR2 YYNGEE. Repertoires were generated with immunoSEQ multiplex PCR, while TCRdb's copy carries only in-frame clones and drops some. The sample lists about 36,000 clones; roughly 76% were seen once. The sample here was PBMCs, taken from a glioma patient whose treatment included an IDH1 peptide vaccine. The receptor comes from a middle-aged man with glioma. This rearrangement joins TRBV9 to TRBJ2-1; the D is unclear. CDR3 nucleotides: TGTGCCAGCAGCACCTACTACAATGAGCAGTTCTTC. Amino acid sequence: CASSTYYNEQFF.